The entry that follows covers one TCR beta chain sequence. Antigen unknown. The method was immunoSEQ multiplex PCR; TCRdb's version includes in-frame clones alone and lacks a portion of them. The table shows around 9,800 clones, with more than 75% occurring only once. This CDR3 comprises 14 residues. Germline V gene data show CDR1 as LNHDA and CDR2 as SQIVND (reference sequence). V lost 0 bases to trimming and J lost 6 bases, with 9 bases between them. This sample is part of a study of tumor-infiltrating lymphocytes in localized non-small cell lung cancer. Study summary: Several tumor histologies, both smoking statuses, and some post-neoadjuvant chemotherapy samples were included. General observations from the study: Higher tumor T cell infiltration than in uninvolved lung was supported by TCRbeta sequencing.

This chain joins TRBV19 and TRBJ1-5, with D possibly matching TRBD1 (5 bases). The sequenced sample was lung tumor tissue. This TCR came from a human donor with non-small cell lung cancer. The chain's CDR3 is CASSIDHGGQPQHF. CDR3 nucleotide sequence: TGTGCCAGTAGTATAGATCACGGGGGTCAGCCCCAGCATTTT.